The 7 T cell receptor beta chains given below trace back to one sample, sequenced in a study of blood T cell repertoires in COVID-19. Assay: immunoSEQ multiplex PCR; the TCRdb copy retains only in-frame clones and omits some. Of around 81,000 clones detected, nearly 90% appear once; the ten largest clones hold about 6.7%. Material: peripheral blood. The receptors stem from a man in his 70s with acute or convalescent COVID-19.

This chain uses TRBV5-1 with TRBJ2-6; a possible D gene is TRBD2 (5 bases). CDR3 length equals 11 residues. V lost 3 bases, J lost 12 bases, and 7 bases lay in between. Per germline, CDR1 SGHRS and CDR2 YFSETQ. DNA for the CDR3: TGCGCCAGCAGCTCGGACTCCGTCCTGACTTTC. Translated, it gives CASSSDSVLTF. Full variable domain (missing parts from reference TRBV5-1 and TRBJ2-6): KAGVTQTPRYLIKTRGQQVTLSCSPISGHRSVSWYQQTPGQGLQFLFEYFSETQRNKGNFPGRFSGRQFSNSRSEMNVSTLELGDSALYLCASSSDSVLTFGAGSRLTVL.

This clone occurred once. The chain employs TRBV29-1 and TRBJ2-7; possibly TRBD1 for D (5 bases). CDR3 length: 12 residues. The germline CDR1 and CDR2 sequences are SQVTM and ANQGSEA. The V end was cut by 4 bases, the J end by 3 bases, with 10 bases between. DNA for the CDR3: TGCAGCGTTGTAGAACAGGACTACGAGCAGTACTTC. Protein product: CSVVEQDYEQYF.

The J gene is TRBJ2-1, the V gene TRBV28; a weak D match, TRBD2 (5 bases). Trimming pared 6 bases from V and 8 bases from J, leaving 17 bases between. The CDR3 is 14 amino acids. The germline CDR1 and CDR2 sequences are MDHEN and SYDVKM. The CDR3, as DNA: TGTGCCAGCAGCGAACTAGTATCACGCCATGAGCAGTTCTTC. The encoded protein is CASSELVSRHEQFF.

The chain is built from TRBV11-2 and TRBJ2-2, with TRBD1 matching 9 bases. CDR3 length: 18 residues. After removal of 4 bases from V and 4 bases from J, the junction contained 13 bases not matched to a gene. The germline V gene encodes CDR1 SGHAT and CDR2 FQNNGV. The chain's CDR3 is CASSSPTTGGKGTGELFF. CDR3 DNA: TGTGCCAGCAGCTCACCAACCACAGGGGGCAAAGGCACCGGGGAGCTGTTTTTT.

The chain carries TRBV11-1 and TRBJ2-2; tentatively, D is TRBD1 (6 bases). There are 16 residues in the CDR3. V lost 5 bases and J lost 4, with 17 bases in between. CDR1 is SGHAT, CDR2 FQDESV, per germline (reference sequence). CDR3 sequence reads: CASSIGGEGPTGELFF. In DNA, the CDR3 is TGTGCCAGCAGCATAGGGGGTGAGGGCCCCACCGGGGAGCTGTTTTTT.

This clone appeared once. This chain links TRBV6-2 or TRBV6-3 with TRBJ1-5; D is undetermined. Deletions cut 0 bases from V and 5 bases from J, with 5 bases between. Germline values: CDR1 MNHEY, CDR2 SVGEGT. This CDR3 has 13 residues. CDR3 in amino acids: CASSYSGYQPQHF. CDR3 sequence (DNA): TGTGCCAGCAGTTACTCCGGGTATCAGCCCCAGCATTTT.

The rearrangement joins TRBV5-1 to TRBJ1-6; D call uncertain. Trimming shortened V by 0 bases and J by 3 bases, and 7 bases separated the two germline ends. Germline CDR1 and CDR2: SGHRS and YFSETQ. The CDR3 sequence is 15 residues long. The CDR3 DNA sequence: TGCGCCAGCAGCTTGGTAGCAGACTATAATTCACCCCTCCACTTT. Its translation is CASSLVADYNSPLHF.